This paragraph covers one T cell receptor (beta chain) sequence. As yet, its antigen is unknown. This record comes from a study of blood T cells in healthy people across ages. Overall study findings and caveats: Estimates drawn from one million T cells were deemed to understate diversity. Greater diversity and more naive CD4+ cells were seen in long-lived donors than in aged donors.

Extraction yielded at least 5.5 micrograms of total RNA per sample. A sample-barcoded 5' primer and a J-beta primer mix were used in a second PCR of roughly 7 to 11 cycles. TCRdb reprocessed the 5' RACE reads with MiXCR, giving one entry per CDR3 protein. The sample consists of roughly 1.6 million distinct CDR3 sequences, around 36% of them appearing once. V was pared by 4 bases and J by 0 bases, with 6 bases of the junction left unmatched. Per the germline V gene, CDR1 is ENHRY and CDR2 is SYGVKD. This CDR3 has 15 residues. The sample taken for sequencing was blood. V usage is TRBV10-3 and J usage is TRBJ2-7; TRBD1 matches at 7 bases. This receptor was identified in a woman aged 30 to 39 in good health. The CDR3 sequence is CAISAEGAPSYEQYF. CDR3 in DNA: TGTGCCATCAGTGCCGAGGGGGCCCCCTCCTACGAGCAGTACTTC.